Sequencing of this T cell receptor (beta chain) was carried out in a study of CD8 T cells in Susac syndrome. Study overall: Patients with Susac syndrome were therapy-naive, taking corticosteroids, with some also receiving intravenous immunoglobulin, or taking intravenous immunoglobulin alone at the time their blood was drawn. Findings and caveats of the study: CD8+ clonal expansion in Susac peaked in TEMRA cells and active patients.

Diagnostic criteria for definite or probable disease, in their recently defined form, were met by the patients with Susac syndrome. A note on this clonotype: The antigen remains undetermined.

With random hexamers, reverse transcription was performed on roughly 0.5 to 1 ug of RNA. TCRdb processed the immunoSEQ multiplex PCR reads anew with MiXCR; each CDR3 protein has one entry. The table shows around 81,000 distinct CDR3 sequences, with 94% occurring only once. This CDR3 contains 12 residues. V gave up 5 bases and J gave up 5 bases, with 9 bases separating them. Germline CDR1 reads SEHNR; CDR2 reads FQNEAQ (reference sequence). This receptor was taken from a human donor with Susac syndrome. This chain uses TRBV7-9 with TRBJ1-1; D is uncertain. Sequenced material: CD8+ T cells from PBMCs. Written as DNA, the CDR3 is TGTGCCAGCAGCGGAGGGTCAACTGAAGCTTTCTTT. Protein sequence: CASSGGSTEAFF.